This T cell receptor (beta chain) comes out of a study of cytomegalovirus exposure and HLA in healthy donors. PCR involved 60 Vbeta and 13 Jbeta primers. Only in-frame clones appear in the TCRdb table, and some are missing; sequencing was by immunoSEQ multiplex PCR. The table lists tens of thousands of clones, approximately 77% of them singletons, with less than 4.5% in the top ten. As concerns this clone: Its antigen is unknown.

The length of the CDR3 is 15 residues. Per the germline V gene, CDR1 is MNHNS and CDR2 is SASEGT. The trim removed 4 bases at V and 0 bases at J, leaving 6 bases unmatched. Study-level results: Researchers left out some V segments, among them TRBV6-2 and TRBV6-3, as indistinguishable.

Sequenced input: PBMCs. The sequence was obtained from a man aged 25-40 years in good health and CMV-seronegative. This chain joins TRBV6-1 and TRBJ2-7, with 7 bases fitting TRBD1. In DNA, the CDR3 is TGTGCCAGCAGTGTGTTAGGGGACAGCTCCTACGAGCAGTACTTC. It encodes CASSVLGDSSYEQYF.